One and the same sample provided the 6 T cell receptor beta chains below, sequenced in a study of blood T cell repertoires in COVID-19. Sequenced by immunoSEQ multiplex PCR; TCRdb stores in-frame clones only, minus some. The table records more than 300,000 clones, 80% to 90% of them present only once. The sequencing input was peripheral blood. Receptors were obtained from a woman in her 30s with COVID-19, enrolled during active disease.

V is TRBV2 and J is TRBJ1-6, with D possibly TRBD1 on 6 matching bases. V lost 10 bases to trimming and J lost 0 bases, with 13 bases between them. This CDR3 region has 15 residues. Per germline, CDR1 SNHLY and CDR2 FYNNEI. The DNA of the CDR3 is TGTGCCACCAAGAAGGACAGCTCCTATAATTCACCCCTCCACTTT. This codes for CATKKDSSYNSPLHF.

The chain combines TRBV4-3 with TRBJ1-4; TRBD1 might be the D (6 bases). Trimming stripped 3 bases from V and 9 bases from J, with 14 bases between. This CDR3 is 14 amino acids long. CDR1 LGHNA and CDR2 YSLEER come from the germline V gene. The CDR3 coding sequence is TGCGCCAGCAGCCAGCGGGGGGCTGAGAAAAAACTGTTTTTT. It yields the protein CASSQRGAEKKLFF.

This chain connects TRBV10-3 to TRBJ2-7; TRBD2 agrees at 16 bases. V shed 11 bases and J 6 bases; nucleotides not matched to a gene: 4. Germline CDR1 ENHRY, CDR2 SYGVKD. The CDR3 has 13 amino acids. CDR3 in amino acids: CAGGTSGRGEQYF. The CDR3 coding sequence is TGTGCCGGCGGGACTAGCGGGAGGGGCGAGCAGTACTTC.

This clone has only one observation. This sequence joins TRBV28 and TRBJ2-1; TRBD2 is a possible D gene (7 bases). The length of the CDR3 is 18 residues. Germline V CDR1 and CDR2: MDHEN, SYDVKM. For the CDR3, the DNA is TGTTCAGCAACGAGGTTTAGACTGGCGGGGGCGGATTACAATGAGCAGTTCTTC. This gives the protein CSATRFRLAGADYNEQFF.

This clone turned up a few times. V usage is TRBV15 and J usage is TRBJ2-1; TRBD2 agrees at 9 bases. After removal of 3 bases from V and 4 bases from J, the junction contained 1 base not matched to a gene. The CDR3 contains 14 residues. Germline CDR1 is LNHNV and CDR2 is YYDKDF (reference sequence). The CDR3 nucleotides are TGTGCCACCAGCAGGGGACTAGCTTACAATGAGCAGTTCTTC. This translates into CATSRGLAYNEQFF.

The genes are TRBV9 and TRBJ2-3; 8 nucleotides line up with TRBD2. The V gene's germline CDR1 is SGDLS and CDR2 YYNGEE. With 0 bases clipped from V and 2 bases from J, the junction kept 5 bases outside the gene matches. The CDR3 spans 16 residues. This CDR3 is CASSVEGGRFTDTQYF. The CDR3 DNA sequence: TGTGCCAGCAGCGTAGAGGGCGGGAGGTTCACAGATACGCAGTATTTT.